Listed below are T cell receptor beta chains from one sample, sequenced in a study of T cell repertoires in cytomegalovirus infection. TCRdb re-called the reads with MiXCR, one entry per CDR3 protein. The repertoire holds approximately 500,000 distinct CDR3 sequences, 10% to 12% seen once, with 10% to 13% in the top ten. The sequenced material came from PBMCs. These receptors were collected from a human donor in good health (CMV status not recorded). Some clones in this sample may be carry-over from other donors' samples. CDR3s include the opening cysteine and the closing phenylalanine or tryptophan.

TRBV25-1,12,CASSEERWPQYF
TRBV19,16,CASSIGDRTFGNIQYF
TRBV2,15,CASSAMSSGANEQFF
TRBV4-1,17,CASSQDLSTRATDTQYF
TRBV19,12,CASSPLSQPQHF
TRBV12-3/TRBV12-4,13,CASSLIKNYGYTF
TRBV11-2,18,CASSLFGRRSSRNYGYTF
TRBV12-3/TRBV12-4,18,CASRRQLTLSTGANVLTF
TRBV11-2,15,CASDRDLYDTDTQYF
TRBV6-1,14,CASRRPGQGNNLNF
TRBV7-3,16,CASSPWTAANTGELFF
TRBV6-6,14,CASSFQRDSGEQYF
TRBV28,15,CASSPRGHPNSPLHF
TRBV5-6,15,CASRPTTGRWGEAFF
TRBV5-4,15,CASSPRGNGANVLTF
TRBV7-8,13,CASSLGRNQPQHF
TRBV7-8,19,CASSSPGVAGGPWRETQYF
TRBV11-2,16,CASSLARDRSYNEQFF
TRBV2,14,CASSGVQQNQPQHF
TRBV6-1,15,CASTGLGDSYNEQFF
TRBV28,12,CASSGPRVAAFF
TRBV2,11,CASSEDHEQYF
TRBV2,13,CASRLSSYNEQFF
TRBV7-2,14,CASSIGGASNEQFF
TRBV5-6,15,CASSLLGQYNQPQHF
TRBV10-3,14,CAISSGQGIGEQYF
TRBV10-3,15,CAISEGTANSYEQYF
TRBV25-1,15,CASSDDRDRGNEQYF